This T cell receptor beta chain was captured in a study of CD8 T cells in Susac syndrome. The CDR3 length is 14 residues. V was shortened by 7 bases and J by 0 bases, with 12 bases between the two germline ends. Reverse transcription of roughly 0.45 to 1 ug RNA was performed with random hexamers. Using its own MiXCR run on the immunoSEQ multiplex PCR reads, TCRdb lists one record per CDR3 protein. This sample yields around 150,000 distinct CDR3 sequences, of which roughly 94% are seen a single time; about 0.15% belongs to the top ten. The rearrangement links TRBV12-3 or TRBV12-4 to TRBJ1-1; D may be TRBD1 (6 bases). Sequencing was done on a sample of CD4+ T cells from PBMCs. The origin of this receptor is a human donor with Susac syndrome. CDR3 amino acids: CASTKSGVNTEAFF. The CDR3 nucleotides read TGTGCCAGCACTAAATCAGGGGTGAACACTGAAGCTTTCTTT.